This T cell receptor (beta chain) is from a study of blood T cell repertoires in COVID-19. The ends were cut back, 3 bases at V and 3 bases at J, with 15 bases in the middle. There are 16 residues in the CDR3. CDR1 is SGHRS, CDR2 YFSETQ, per germline. Generated by immunoSEQ multiplex PCR, the TCRdb table keeps only in-frame clones and is missing some. The sample includes fewer than 95,000 clones, less than 85% seen only once; the top ten take approximately 14%. The receptor was derived from a human donor in a cohort sampled during active COVID-19. The source material was peripheral blood. The chain employs TRBV5-1 and TRBJ2-2; D might be TRBD2 (6 bases). The CDR3 here is CASSSNGGRDTGELFF. CDR3 in DNA: TGCGCCAGCAGCTCAAACGGGGGTAGGGACACCGGGGAGCTGTTTTTT.